This T cell receptor beta chain was documented in a study of graft-versus-host responses after intestinal transplantation. The V end was cut by 7 bases, the J end by 4 bases, with 11 bases between. Germline assignment: CDR1 SQVTM and CDR2 ANQGSEA. The length of the CDR3 is 11 residues. The repertoire was sequenced with immunoSEQ multiplex PCR; TCRdb's copy has only in-frame clones and lacks some. Of about 97,000 clones listed, about nine tenths are singletons. The material sequenced was PBMCs, taken 453 days after intestinal transplant. The genes are TRBV29-1 and TRBJ2-7; no clear D gene. The source of this sequence is a human patient who received an intestinal transplant, so some T cells may come from the graft donor. CDR3 DNA: TGCAGCGGTTCTCTCGGGTACGAGCAGTACTTC. As protein: CSGSLGYEQYF.